The 15 T cell receptor beta chains below all came from one sample that was sequenced in a study of T-cell memory formation after mild COVID-19. TCRdb analysed the 5' RACE reads with MiXCR anew, one entry per CDR3 protein. The sample has under 550,000 distinct CDR3 sequences, roughly 18% seen once. What was sequenced was PBMCs or a T cell subset sorted from them (not recorded which). The receptors originated from a man aged 18 to 35 who had mild COVID-19 (a few samples of this study predate the infection). Cell type and time point are not known.

The V call is TRBV20-1, the J call TRBJ1-1, with a weak D call TRBD1 (6 bases). The germline V and J ends were trimmed by 3 bases and 5 bases, with 13 bases remaining between them. Germline CDR1 is DFQATT and CDR2 is SNEGSKA (reference sequence). This CDR3 has 13 residues. CDR3 region: CSASPVRGTEAFF. In DNA form, the CDR3 reads TGCAGTGCTAGTCCGGTTAGGGGGACTGAAGCTTTCTTT.

The CDR3 DNA sequence: TGTGCCAGCAGTTTAAGGTCGGGGGGATATCGGTATGGCTACACCTTC. Protein product: CASSLRSGGYRYGYTF. This chain connects TRBV12-3 or TRBV12-4 to TRBJ1-2; D perhaps matches TRBD1 (5 bases). The CDR3 is made up of 16 amino acids. Trimming stripped 2 bases from V and 5 bases from J, with 18 bases between.

The genes are TRBV7-9 and TRBJ2-7, with D tentatively TRBD1 (6 bases). Trimming left V 3 bases short and J 3 bases short, with 12 bases between. CDR3 length: 14 amino acids. CDR1 SEHNR and CDR2 FQNEAQ come from the germline V gene (reference sequence). The CDR3 sequence: CASSLGQDRYEQYV. The CDR3 nucleotides read TGTGCCAGCAGCTTGGGACAAGACCGCTACGAGCAGTACGTC.

This chain uses TRBV18 with TRBJ2-5, with 7 bases matching TRBD1. Germline CDR1 reads KGHSH; CDR2 reads LQKENI. The junction had 9 bases not matched to a gene; V was cut back by 3 bases and J by 2 bases. The CDR3 is made up of 16 amino acids. The CDR3 reads CASSPPLTGQQETQYF. The CDR3 DNA reads as TGTGCCAGCTCACCGCCCTTGACAGGGCAGCAAGAGACCCAGTACTTC.

The rearrangement joins TRBV6-2 or TRBV6-3 to TRBJ2-2; D assignment may be TRBD1 or TRBD2 (5 bases each). Germline assignment: CDR1 MNHEY and CDR2 SVGEGT. V was shortened by 4 bases and J by 6 bases, with 12 bases between the two germline ends. The length of the CDR3 is 14 residues. The chain's CDR3 is CASSFGPGPGELFF. The CDR3 DNA reads as TGTGCCAGCAGTTTCGGACCGGGGCCCGGGGAGCTGTTTTTT.

As to this clonotype: At one end the junction does not follow the germline gene, possibly because of a read error. The V gene is TRBV5-1, the J gene TRBJ2-6, with D perhaps matching TRBD1 (5 bases). Germline assignment: CDR1 SGHRS and CDR2 YFSETQ. The CDR3 totals 15 residues. The CDR3: CDSSFTGSGANVLTF. CDR3 coding DNA: TGCGACAGCAGCTTCACAGGCTCTGGGGCCAACGTCCTGACTTTC.

The chain carries TRBV29-1 and TRBJ2-2, with 10 bases lining up with TRBD1. This CDR3 comprises 15 residues. CDR1 and CDR2 from the germline V gene are SQVTM and ANQGSEA. The CDR3 loop reads CSRWKGTGDTGELFF. Written as DNA, the CDR3 is TGCAGTCGTTGGAAAGGGACAGGGGACACCGGGGAGCTGTTTTTT.

There are a few counts of this clonotype. The chain combines TRBV20-1 with TRBJ1-1; D is uncertain. CDR1 DFQATT and CDR2 SNEGSKA come from the germline V gene (reference sequence). The CDR3 loop spans 15 amino acids. The chain's CDR3 is CSALRLRGPTDEAFF. As DNA, the CDR3 is TGCAGCGCCCTGAGGTTGCGCGGTCCCACGGATGAAGCTTTCTTT.

This rearrangement joins TRBV20-1 to TRBJ2-1; 10 bases agree with TRBD2. In germline, CDR1 is DFQATT, CDR2 SNEGSKA (reference sequence). The CDR3 runs to 16 residues. The ends lost 0 bases at V and 7 bases at J; junction bases unmatched: 9. The DNA of the CDR3 is TGCAGTGCTAGAGATGCCAGCGGGGGGGCTGGGAATGAGCAGTTCTTC. Translating it yields CSARDASGGAGNEQFF.

The V gene is TRBV18, the J gene TRBJ1-3; D might be TRBD1 (5 bases). Germline assignment: CDR1 KGHSH and CDR2 LQKENI. CDR3 length: 16 residues. The V end lost 3 bases, the J end lost 0 bases, and 12 bases lay between the germline ends. The DNA for the CDR3 is TGTGCCAGCTCACCGACACAGGCCTTCTCTGGAAACACCATATATTTT. It yields the protein CASSPTQAFSGNTIYF.

This clonotype was detected only a few times. This chain uses TRBV18 with TRBJ1-3; 10 bases are a match to TRBD1. CDR1 KGHSH and CDR2 LQKENI come from the germline V gene. CDR3 length: 16 amino acids. The trim removed 4 bases at V and 8 bases at J, leaving 11 bases unmatched. In DNA, the CDR3 is TGTGCCAGCTCACTCACCGGGACAGGGGATTCGGACACCATATATTTT. Its translation is CASSLTGTGDSDTIYF. The variable domain in full, completed from reference TRBV18 and TRBJ1-3, reads NAGVMQNPRHLVRRRGQEARLRCSPMKGHSHVYWYRQLPEEGLKFMVYLQKENIIDESGMPKERFSAEFPKEGPSILRIQQVVRGDSAAYFCASSLTGTGDSDTIYFGEGSWLTVV.

This clonotype was seen only a few times. This chain joins TRBV29-1 and TRBJ2-3; D is possibly TRBD1 (6 bases). Trimming left V 3 bases short and J 5 bases short, with 12 bases between. Germline V gene lookup returns CDR1 SQVTM and CDR2 ANQGSEA. The CDR3 has 13 residues. CDR3 bases: TGCAGCGTTGAGCCGCAACAGGGAGATACGCAGTATTTT. The encoded protein is CSVEPQQGDTQYF.

For the CDR3, the DNA is TGTGCCAGCAGTTCAGGACAAACCATTGCGGGCGAGCAGTACGTC. Protein product: CASSSGQTIAGEQYV. The chain couples TRBV6-2 or TRBV6-3 to TRBJ2-7, with D perhaps being TRBD1 or TRBD2 (5 bases each). CDR3 length equals 15 residues. Trimming removed 4 bases at V and 6 bases at J, with 19 bases between. Germline V gene data show CDR1 as MNHEY and CDR2 as SVGEGT.

The CDR3 is CASSYSRSTDTQYF. The CDR3 bases are TGTGCCAGCAGTTACTCGAGGTCCACAGATACGCAGTATTTT. The chain joins TRBV6-6 to TRBJ2-3; the D is unclear. Germline V lookup: CDR1 MNHNY, CDR2 SVGAGI (reference sequence). The V gene lost 0 bases and the J gene lost 2 bases, with 6 bases spanning the gap. This CDR3 is built from 14 residues.

The V and J genes are TRBV5-6 and TRBJ1-6; D unresolved. Trimming stripped 0 bases from V and 9 bases from J, with 16 bases between. This CDR3 contains 16 residues. Per germline, CDR1 SGHDT and CDR2 YYEEEE. The CDR3 DNA reads TGTGCCAGCAGCTTGGTCGGCGGCCACTTGTTTTCACCCCTCCACTTT. The encoded protein is CASSLVGGHLFSPLHF. Full variable domain (rest looked up from reference TRBV5-6 and TRBJ1-6): DAGVTQSPTHLIKTRGQQVTLRCSPKSGHDTVSWYQQALGQGPQFIFQYYEEEERQRGNFPDRFSGHQFPNYSSELNVNALLLGDSALYLCASSLVGGHLFSPLHFGNGTRLTVT.